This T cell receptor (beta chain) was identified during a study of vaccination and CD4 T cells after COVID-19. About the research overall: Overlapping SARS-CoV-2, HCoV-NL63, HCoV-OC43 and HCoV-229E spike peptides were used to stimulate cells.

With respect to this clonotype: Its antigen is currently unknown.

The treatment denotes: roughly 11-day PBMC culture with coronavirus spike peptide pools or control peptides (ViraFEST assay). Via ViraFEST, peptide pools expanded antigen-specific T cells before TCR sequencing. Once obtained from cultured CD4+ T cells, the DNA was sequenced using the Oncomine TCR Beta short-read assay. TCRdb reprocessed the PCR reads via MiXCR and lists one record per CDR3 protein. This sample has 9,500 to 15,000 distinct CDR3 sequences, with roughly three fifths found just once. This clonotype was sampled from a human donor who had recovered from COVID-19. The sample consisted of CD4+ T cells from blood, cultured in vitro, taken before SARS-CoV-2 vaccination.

CDR3: CASSLALPVNLGGKTEAFF. In DNA form, the CDR3 reads TGTGCCAGCAGCTTAGCGCTCCCCGTTAATTTAGGGGGAAAAACTGAAGCTTTCTTT. This chain connects TRBV7-8 to TRBJ1-1, with D possibly matching TRBD1 (6 bases). V shed 0 bases and J shed 5 bases, with 25 bases lying between them. Germline CDR1 is SGHVS and CDR2 is FQNEAQ. The CDR3 runs 19 residues.